Sequencing of this T cell receptor beta chain was carried out in a study of cytomegalovirus exposure and HLA in healthy donors. Findings and limits, study-wide: Later work showed greater clonal expansion in HLA-associated TCR beta chains than in equally common others.

Amplification used 60 Vbeta primers and 13 Jbeta primers. Method: immunoSEQ multiplex PCR; TCRdb's copy keeps in-frame clones and lacks some. The sample contains 250,000 to 300,000 clones, 84% of which appear only once. Regarding this clone: Its target is unknown.

V was pared by 4 bases and J by 4 bases, with 7 bases of the junction left unmatched. Per the germline V gene, CDR1 is SGDLS and CDR2 is YYNGEE. The CDR3 has 15 amino acids. The genes are TRBV9 and TRBJ2-1; 8 positions match TRBD1. The clonotype was recovered from a woman in her thirties or forties in good health and CMV-seropositive. Sequenced material: PBMCs. For the CDR3, the DNA is TGTGCCAGCAGCCCCCCCCAGGGGGCTTACAATGAGCAGTTCTTC. It specifies CASSPPQGAYNEQFF.